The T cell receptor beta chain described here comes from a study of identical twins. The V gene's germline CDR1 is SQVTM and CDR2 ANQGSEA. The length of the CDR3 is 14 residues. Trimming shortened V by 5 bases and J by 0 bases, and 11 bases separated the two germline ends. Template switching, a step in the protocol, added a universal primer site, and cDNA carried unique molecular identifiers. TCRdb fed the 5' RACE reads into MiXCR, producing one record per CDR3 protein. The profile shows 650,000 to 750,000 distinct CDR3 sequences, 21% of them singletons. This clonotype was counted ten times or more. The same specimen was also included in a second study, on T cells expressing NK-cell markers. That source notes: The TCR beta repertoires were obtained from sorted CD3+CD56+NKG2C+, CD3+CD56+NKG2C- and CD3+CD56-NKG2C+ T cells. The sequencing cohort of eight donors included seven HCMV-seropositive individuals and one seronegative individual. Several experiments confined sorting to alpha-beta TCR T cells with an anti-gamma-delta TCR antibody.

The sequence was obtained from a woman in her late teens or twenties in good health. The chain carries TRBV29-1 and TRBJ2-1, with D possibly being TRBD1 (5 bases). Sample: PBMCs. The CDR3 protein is CSVNRPYSYNEQFF. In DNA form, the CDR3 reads TGCAGCGTTAACAGGCCTTACTCCTACAATGAGCAGTTCTTC.